This paragraph covers one T cell receptor (beta chain) sequence. Its antigen target is currently unknown. Per-base quality was not reported, and no clone a single base away is much larger than it. These data originate in a study of blood T cell repertoires in COVID-19 (dated by TCRdb to 2018 to 2020). About the study as a whole: Samples covering the acute and convalescent phases of COVID-19 were provided by collaborators in the United States, Italy and Spain. The prospective study material was composed of cDNA or gDNA derived from T cells, B-cell-depleted T cells, or PBMCs. Deeply sampled blood TCRbeta repertoires from subjects exposed to, actively infected with, or recovered from COVID-19 were included in the dataset. The repertoires were made available in a free public database intended to serve as a resource for research on the immune response to SARS-CoV-2. Samples came from the ongoing ImmuneRACE study (first 160 participants) plus 1,254 subjects from 6 global collaborators. Sample metadata almost always included a de-identified subject ID, COVID-19 status, age in years and sex. Where available, HLA class I and class II types were taken from metadata supplied by the sample provider and were not determined by assay-based typing. General study outcomes and caveats: The quantity of clinical and demographic metadata differed by source and by participant and was supplied without curation.

The CDR3 spans 15 residues, from the cysteine through the phenylalanine. Left in the record is the CDR3 DNA by itself, 45 bases read in frame from the first base. V sheds 4 bases and J sheds 0 bases, leaving 11 bases between their ends. Taken from the germline V gene, the CDR1 and CDR2 loops are SGHDT and YYEEEE. TCRbeta CDR3 regions were amplified from genomic DNA using the immunoSEQ Assay, a bias-controlled multiplex PCR. From the authors' description of their analysis: The number of nucleated cells in each sample was estimated by amplification of reference gene primers within the assay. To quantify the absolute abundance of each unique TCRbeta CDR3 rearrangement, sequence reads were collapsed and filtered. For each sample, productive Simpson clonality was calculated as the square root of Simpson's diversity index over productive rearrangements. TCRdb limited this immuneACCESS table to in-frame rearrangements with V and J called. A share of clones is missing; checked studies link under half to unresolved V genes, and the rest is unexplained. The V and J calls and clone size come from that table; D and trimming were worked out from the DNA. Across this sample there are 73,000 or so clones, with over 70% seen only once. The ten largest account for 5% to 6.5% of the sample.

Collaborating institutions collected whole blood in K2EDTA tubes following their own protocols. For TCRbeta analysis, collaborator samples were shipped as frozen whole blood, as isolated PBMCs, or as DNA extracted from either sample type. This TCR was sampled from a man between 50 and 59 years old with active COVID-19. Sequencing used peripheral blood. The chain uses TRBV5-6 and TRBJ1-3; TRBD1 is possibly the D segment (6 matching bases). DNA sequence: TGTGCCAGCAGCCGTCAACAGGGCTCTGGAAACACCATATATTTT. It translates as CASSRQQGSGNTIYF.